Sequencing of this T cell receptor (beta chain) was carried out in a study of T-cell reconstitution after alpha-beta-depleted transplantation in children. The authors prepared the TCRbeta library with unique molecular identifiers. TCRdb ran MiXCR on the PCR reads and lists one entry per CDR3 protein. The sample lists fewer than 550,000 distinct CDR3 sequences, roughly an eighth seen once, with 14% in the top ten. The receptor's source is a female patient aged 2-9 years who had a stem cell transplant for aplastic anemia, so the T cells may come from the graft donor. Here the sequenced sample was PBMCs, mostly from graft donor cells, taken 180 days after TCRalphabeta/CD19-depleted stem cell transplant.

The chain's CDR3 is CASSRWDGQETQYF. CDR3 DNA sequence: TGTGCCAGCAGCCGCTGGGACGGTCAAGAGACCCAGTACTTC. The chain combines TRBV14 with TRBJ2-5; D tentatively fits TRBD1 or TRBD2 (5 bases each). This CDR3 is 14 amino acids long. Germline loops: CDR1 SGHDN, CDR2 FVKESK. Between the trimmed V and J ends, which lost 4 bases and 2 bases, there was a span of 11 bases.